These T cell receptor beta chains were read from a single sample in a study of CD8 T cells in Susac syndrome. TCRdb used MiXCR to reprocess the immunoSEQ multiplex PCR reads, holding one entry per CDR3 protein. The data show approximately 270,000 distinct CDR3 sequences, around 95% seen once. Sample: CD4+ T cells from PBMCs. The receptors here all came from a human donor with multiple sclerosis. CDR3s include the opening cysteine and the closing phenylalanine or tryptophan. A D gene is named only where the DNA matches it firmly. Clone sizes are given selectively: once, few, many, or a class where the clone is expanded.

D: NA
J: TRBJ1-5
size: NA
V: TRBV21-1
CDR3: CASSKRGSGYGQPQHF
DNA: TGTGCCAGCAGCAAAAGGGGTTCGGGGTACGGTCAGCCCCAGCATTTT

D: NA
J: TRBJ1-4
size: NA
V: TRBV4-1
CDR3: CASSQAPGGTNEKLFF
DNA: TGCGCCAGCAGCCAGGCCCCCGGGGGCACTAATGAAAAACTGTTTTTT

D: NA
J: TRBJ1-1
size: NA
V: TRBV2
CDR3: CASSEALRAANTEAFF
DNA: TGTGCCAGCAGTGAAGCGCTTCGGGCAGCGAACACTGAAGCTTTCTTT

D: TRBD1
J: TRBJ1-6
size: NA
V: TRBV12-5
CDR3: CASGWGNRGSNSPLHF
DNA: TGTGCTAGTGGTTGGGGAAACAGGGGTTCGAATTCACCCCTCCACTTT

D: TRBD2
J: TRBJ2-3
size: NA
V: TRBV4-1
CDR3: CASSFAGVVADTQYF
DNA: TGCGCCAGCAGCTTCGCGGGAGTGGTAGCAGATACGCAGTATTTT

D: TRBD2
J: TRBJ2-3
size: NA
V: TRBV4-1
CDR3: CASSQGLAETDTQYF
DNA: TGCGCCAGCAGCCAAGGGCTAGCGGAAACAGATACGCAGTATTTT

D: TRBD1
J: TRBJ1-2
size: NA
V: TRBV30
CDR3: CAYNPGTGYGYTF
DNA: TGTGCCTATAATCCCGGGACAGGTTATGGCTACACCTTC

D: NA
J: TRBJ1-4
size: NA
V: TRBV30
CDR3: CAWCSTEIEKLFF
DNA: TGTGCCTGGTGTTCGACCGAGATCGAAAAACTGTTTTTT

D: NA
J: TRBJ1-5
size: NA
V: TRBV12-5
CDR3: CASGLANQPQHF
DNA: TGTGCTAGTGGTTTGGCCAATCAGCCCCAGCATTTT

D: TRBD2
J: TRBJ2-1
size: NA
V: TRBV20-1
CDR3: CSATKLAGGQNEQFF
DNA: TGCAGTGCCACAAAGCTAGCGGGGGGGCAGAATGAGCAGTTCTTC

D: NA
J: TRBJ2-6
size: NA
V: TRBV30
CDR3: CAWREPGANVLTF
DNA: TGTGCCTGGAGGGAGCCTGGGGCCAACGTCCTGACTTTC

D: TRBD1
J: TRBJ1-6
size: NA
V: TRBV30
CDR3: CALRTGDSPLHF
DNA: TGTGCCCTGCGGACAGGGGATTCACCCCTCCACTTT

D: TRBD1
J: TRBJ1-1
size: NA
V: TRBV7-9
CDR3: CASSLSGTGAGTEAFF
DNA: TGTGCCAGCAGCCTATCTGGGACAGGCGCAGGTACTGAAGCTTTCTTT

D: NA
J: TRBJ2-3
size: once
V: TRBV4-1
CDR3: CASSQVGLGADTQYF
DNA: TGCGCCAGCAGCCAAGTGGGACTGGGTGCAGATACGCAGTATTTT

D: TRBD2
J: TRBJ2-7
size: NA
V: TRBV28
CDR3: CASYRPGGGEQYF
DNA: TGTGCCAGCTATAGACCGGGGGGAGGCGAGCAGTACTTC

D: TRBD2
J: TRBJ2-2
size: once
V: TRBV15
CDR3: CATSRGPTGLAGVTGELFF
DNA: TGTGCCACCAGCAGAGGACCCACGGGACTAGCGGGGGTTACCGGGGAGCTGTTTTTT